These T cell receptor beta chains were read from a single sample in a study of T cell changes during pregnancy in multiple sclerosis. Here immunoSEQ multiplex PCR was the method, and the copy in TCRdb shows in-frame clones only, minus some. The sample yields some 30,000 clones, roughly 91% seen once. The material sequenced was CD8+ T cells from peripheral blood mononuclear cells, taken before pregnancy. The receptors stem from a female donor with multiple sclerosis, enrolled in a pregnancy study. CDR3s include the opening cysteine and the closing phenylalanine or tryptophan. The D gene is left open where the match is weak. The size field is filled for only some rows; it gives once, few, many or a size class.

D | J | V | size | CDR3 | DNA
TRBD2 | TRBJ2-1 | TRBV27 | - | CASSFLASGGPSSYNEQFF | TGTGCCAGCAGTTTTTTAGCTAGCGGGGGCCCGAGCTCCTACAATGAGCAGTTCTTC
TRBD1 | TRBJ2-6 | TRBV27 | once | CASSFMSGGFSGANVLTF | TGTGCCAGCAGTTTCATGTCAGGGGGCTTCTCTGGGGCCAACGTCCTGACTTTC
- | TRBJ1-1 | TRBV28 | - | CASSLGQNTEAFF | TGTGCCAGCAGTTTGGGACAGAACACTGAAGCTTTCTTT
- | TRBJ1-1 | TRBV2 | - | CASREETNTEAFF | TGTGCCAGCAGGGAGGAGACGAACACTGAAGCTTTCTTT
TRBD1 | TRBJ1-2 | TRBV6-1 | few | CASSEATGGGYGYTF | TGTGCCAGCAGTGAAGCGACAGGGGGCGGCTATGGCTACACCTTC
- | TRBJ2-7 | TRBV4-3 | - | CASSQDHGYEQYF | TGCGCCAGCAGCCAAGATCACGGGTACGAGCAGTACTTC
- | TRBJ1-6 | TRBV2 | - | CASSEAGSSYNSPLHF | TGTGCCAGCAGTGAAGCCGGGAGCTCCTATAATTCACCCCTCCACTTT
TRBD2 | TRBJ2-3 | TRBV4-1 | - | CASSHYPTSGGLYF | TGCGCCAGCAGCCACTACCCCACTAGCGGGGGGTTGTATTTT
- | TRBJ1-1 | TRBV25-1 | once | CASSYTGYTEAFF | TGTGCCAGCAGTTATACAGGGTACACTGAAGCTTTCTTT
- | TRBJ1-2 | TRBV13 | - | CASSSPTATYGYTF | TGTGCCAGCAGCTCCCCGACAGCCACCTATGGCTACACCTTC
- | TRBJ1-1 | TRBV7-2 | - | CASSLRGWNTEAFF | TGTGCCAGCAGCTTAAGGGGCTGGAACACTGAAGCTTTCTTT
TRBD1 | TRBJ1-6 | TRBV11-2 | - | CASSEGAGWNSPLHF | TGTGCCAGCAGCGAGGGGGCAGGGTGGAATTCACCCCTCCACTTT
- | TRBJ2-5 | TRBV28 | - | CASSATPPQAQETQYF | TGTGCCAGCAGCGCCACCCCCCCTCAGGCGCAAGAGACCCAGTACTTC
- | TRBJ2-2 | TRBV18 | - | CASSPPKGANTGELFF | TGTGCCAGCTCACCACCAAAAGGGGCGAACACCGGGGAGCTGTTTTTT
- | TRBJ1-2 | TRBV9 | - | CASSVSWAETNYGYTF | TGTGCCAGCAGCGTAAGTTGGGCAGAAACTAACTATGGCTACACCTTC
- | TRBJ1-2 | TRBV27 | - | CASSGTGENYGYTF | TGTGCCAGCAGTGGAACAGGCGAAAACTATGGCTACACCTTC
- | TRBJ2-2 | TRBV6-5 | - | CASSPLGANTGELFF | TGTGCCAGCAGTCCCCTGGGGGCTAACACCGGGGAGCTGTTTTTT
- | TRBJ1-1 | TRBV4-1 | - | CASSQDTPRDTEAFF | TGCGCCAGCAGCCAAGATACACCCCGGGACACTGAAGCTTTCTTT
TRBD1 | TRBJ2-7 | TRBV4-3 | - | CASSQEGSRGTHSSYEQYF | TGCGCCAGCAGCCAAGAAGGATCCAGGGGGACACATAGCTCCTACGAGCAGTACTTC
- | TRBJ2-4 | TRBV6-5 | - | CASSYSQEGAKNIQYF | TGTGCCAGCAGTTACTCGCAAGAGGGAGCCAAAAACATTCAGTACTTC
- | TRBJ2-6 | TRBV5-1 | - | CASSFYPDTVGANVLTF | TGCGCCAGCAGCTTCTACCCGGACACCGTCGGGGCCAACGTCCTGACTTTC
TRBD1 | TRBJ2-2 | TRBV15 | - | CATRTGGHGELFF | TGTGCCACCAGGACAGGGGGTCACGGGGAGCTGTTTTTT
- | TRBJ1-1 | TRBV2 | - | CASSVPQGLSTEAFF | TGTGCCAGCAGTGTCCCACAGGGTTTGAGCACTGAAGCTTTCTTT
TRBD1 | TRBJ2-7 | TRBV14 | - | CASHRDSLYEQYF | TGTGCCAGCCACCGGGACAGCCTTTACGAGCAGTACTTC
TRBD1 | TRBJ1-2 | TRBV5-5 | - | CASSKLNRGDANYGYTF | TGTGCCAGCAGCAAGCTTAACAGGGGAGATGCTAACTATGGCTACACCTTC
- | TRBJ1-1 | TRBV29-1 | - | CSVEDRGGGTEAFF | TGCAGCGTTGAAGATCGGGGTGGTGGAACTGAAGCTTTCTTT
TRBD1 | TRBJ1-1 | TRBV7-8 | few | CASSLAGQGALNTEAFF | TGTGCCAGCAGCTTAGCGGGACAGGGGGCCCTGAACACTGAAGCTTTCTTT
TRBD2 | TRBJ2-1 | TRBV6-5 | few | CASTQGLDYNEQFF | TGTGCCAGCACCCAAGGACTAGACTACAATGAGCAGTTCTTC
- | TRBJ1-2 | TRBV2 | - | CASSEWGGRDGYTF | TGTGCCAGCAGTGAATGGGGCGGTAGGGATGGCTACACCTTC
TRBD1 | TRBJ1-2 | TRBV6-6 | - | CASSYGTGVGYTF | TGTGCCAGCAGTTACGGGACAGGGGTTGGCTACACCTTC
- | TRBJ1-4 | TRBV7-9 | - | CASSSGPERGMGNEKLFF | TGTGCCAGCAGCTCGGGGCCGGAGCGGGGCATGGGTAATGAAAAACTGTTTTTT
TRBD2 | TRBJ2-1 | TRBV27 | - | CASSSGTSGGYDEQFF | TGTGCCAGCAGTTCCGGGACTAGCGGGGGTTATGATGAGCAGTTCTTC
- | TRBJ2-7 | TRBV6-1 | - | CATPGNGESYEQYF | TGTGCCACCCCTGGAAACGGAGAATCCTACGAGCAGTACTTC
- | TRBJ2-2 | TRBV7-2 | - | CASSLGLAGELFF | TGTGCCAGCAGCTTAGGGCTAGCCGGGGAGCTGTTTTTT
- | TRBJ1-5 | TRBV4-3 | - | CASSQDNGQGGQPQHF | TGCGCCAGCAGCCAAGATAATGGCCAAGGGGGTCAGCCCCAGCATTTT
- | TRBJ2-6 | TRBV27 | - | CASSFSKGDAGANVLTF | TGTGCCAGCAGTTTTTCGAAAGGGGATGCTGGGGCCAACGTCCTGACTTTC
TRBD1 | TRBJ1-5 | TRBV9 | - | CASSSHRGLSNQPQHF | TGTGCCAGCAGCAGCCACAGGGGATTAAGCAATCAGCCCCAGCATTTT
- | TRBJ1-5 | TRBV25-1 | - | CASSDTGGRDFATQHF | TGTGCCAGCAGTGATACGGGCGGGAGAGACTTCGCAACCCAGCATTTT
- | TRBJ1-2 | TRBV9 | - | CASSEGEGLIYGYTF | TGTGCCAGCAGCGAGGGAGAGGGCCTCATCTATGGCTACACCTTC
- | TRBJ2-2 | TRBV11-2 | - | CASSFAPGGTGELFF | TGTGCCAGCAGCTTCGCTCCGGGTGGGACCGGGGAGCTGTTTTTT
TRBD1 | TRBJ1-1 | TRBV2 | once | CASSDRTGGADTEAFF | TGTGCCAGCAGTGATAGGACAGGGGGCGCGGACACTGAAGCTTTCTTT
- | TRBJ1-1 | TRBV6-5 | once | CASSYARGAEAFF | TGTGCCAGCAGTTACGCTCGGGGGGCTGAAGCTTTCTTT
TRBD1 | TRBJ2-2 | TRBV10-3 | - | CAAQGQTGELFF | TGTGCCGCACAGGGACAGACCGGGGAGCTGTTTTTT
TRBD2 | TRBJ2-2 | TRBV18 | - | CASSPLAGAVNTGELFF | TGTGCCAGCTCACCACTAGCGGGGGCCGTAAACACCGGGGAGCTGTTTTTT
TRBD2 | TRBJ2-1 | TRBV5-4 | - | CASSLDVAGEGNEQFF | TGTGCCAGCAGCTTGGATGTAGCGGGGGAGGGAAATGAGCAGTTCTTC